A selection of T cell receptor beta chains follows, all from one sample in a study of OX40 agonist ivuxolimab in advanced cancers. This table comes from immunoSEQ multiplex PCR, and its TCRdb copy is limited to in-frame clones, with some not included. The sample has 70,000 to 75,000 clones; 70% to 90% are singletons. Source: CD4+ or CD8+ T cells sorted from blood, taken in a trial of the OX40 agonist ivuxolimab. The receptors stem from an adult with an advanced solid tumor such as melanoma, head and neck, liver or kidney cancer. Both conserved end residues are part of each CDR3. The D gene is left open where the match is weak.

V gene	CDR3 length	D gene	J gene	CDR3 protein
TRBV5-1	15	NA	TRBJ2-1	CASSLQASSYNEQFF
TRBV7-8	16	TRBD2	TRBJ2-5	CASSLTLARGAETQYF
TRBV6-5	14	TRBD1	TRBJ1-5	CASKGQGAWQPQHF
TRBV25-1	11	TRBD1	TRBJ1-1	CASLGTGGFRF
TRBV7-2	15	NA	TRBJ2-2	CASSLAQGGSGELFF
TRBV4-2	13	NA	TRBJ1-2	CASSQEGYGGYTF
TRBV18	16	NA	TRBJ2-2	CASSIETYEAPGELFF
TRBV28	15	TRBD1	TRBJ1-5	CASSSRTGSHQPQHF
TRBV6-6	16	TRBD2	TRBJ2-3	CASKTLAGVSTDTQYF
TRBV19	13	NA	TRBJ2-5	CASSSAGQETQYF
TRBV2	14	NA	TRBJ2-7	CASRAGPSSYEQYF
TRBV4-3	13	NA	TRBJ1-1	CASSQKRIGEAFF
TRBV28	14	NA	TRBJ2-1	CASSLISGGSEQFF
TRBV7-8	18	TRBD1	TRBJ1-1	CASSPGDRGRRVNTEAFF
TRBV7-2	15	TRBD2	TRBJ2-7	CASSLGPGGVYEQYF
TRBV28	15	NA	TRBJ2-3	CASSPTTSLGDTQYF
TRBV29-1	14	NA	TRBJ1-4	CSVGTANLNEKLFF
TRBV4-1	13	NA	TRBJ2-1	CASSQGQFNEQFF
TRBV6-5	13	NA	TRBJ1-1	CASFRGVNTEAFF
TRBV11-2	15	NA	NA	CASSLTGTSSYEQYF
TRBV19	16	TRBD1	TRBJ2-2	CASSLPSGGLTGELFF
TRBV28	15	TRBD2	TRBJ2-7	CASSYRPLAGYEQYF
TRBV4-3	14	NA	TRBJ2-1	CASSHARASQPQFF
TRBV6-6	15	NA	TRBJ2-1	CASSYSKGTWGEQFF
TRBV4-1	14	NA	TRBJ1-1	CASSQVAGKTEAFF